The 21 T cell receptor beta chains in this list originate from one sample, sequenced in a study of sequential checkpoint blockade in melanoma. Regarding treatment: randomized to nivolumab then ipilimumab (arm A) or the reverse (arm B). The method was immunoSEQ multiplex PCR; TCRdb's version includes in-frame clones alone and lacks a portion of them. The sample has 30,000 to 35,000 clones, 82% seen once. Sequenced here: CD8+ T cells sorted from blood (inferred from file names), sampled from a patient given nivolumab and ipilimumab in sequence. These receptors were obtained from a human donor with melanoma.

Turning to this clone: At one boundary the junction diverges from the germline segment, which might be a read error. The chain carries TRBV28 and TRBJ2-4; D is possibly TRBD1 (6 bases). The CDR3 is made up of 13 amino acids. Germline V gives CDR1 MDHEN, CDR2 SYDVKM. The CDR3 protein is CASSLVGDKGPHF. CDR3 coding DNA: TGTGCCAGCAGTTTAGTAGGGGACAAAGGCCCCCACTTC. The whole variable domain, remainder taken from reference TRBV28 and TRBJ2-4, is DVKVTQSSRYLVKRTGEKVFLECVQDMDHENMFWYRQDPGLGLRLIYFSYDVKMKEKGDIPEGYSVSREKKERFSLILESASTNQTSMYLCASSLVGDKGPHFGAGTRLSVL.

This chain uses TRBV19 with TRBJ1-1, with no clear D. Germline V lookup: CDR1 LNHDA, CDR2 SQIVND (reference sequence). The CDR3 spans 16 residues. V lost 6 bases and J lost 0, with 17 bases in between. In DNA form, the CDR3 reads TGTGCCAGTAGGGTGAGAGAGGAATCGATGAACACTGAAGCTTTCTTT. Encoded protein: CASRVREESMNTEAFF.

This chain joins TRBV28 and TRBJ1-6; D gene uncertain. CDR1 is MDHEN, CDR2 SYDVKM, per germline. This CDR3 region has 13 residues. V lost 6 bases to trimming and J lost 3 bases, with 6 bases between them. The CDR3 is CASSPNYNSPLHF. The CDR3 DNA follows: TGTGCCAGCAGCCCCAACTATAATTCACCCCTCCACTTT.

The sample holds one count of this clone. The J gene is TRBJ2-3, the V gene TRBV6-5; 11 nucleotides align to TRBD2. CDR1 is MNHEY, CDR2 SVGAGI, per germline. V gave up 5 bases and J gave up 2 bases; unmatched junction bases: 3. This CDR3 comprises 15 residues. CDR3 DNA: TGTGCCAGCAGTCTACTAGCGGGAGTCACAGATACGCAGTATTTT. Residues: CASSLLAGVTDTQYF.

The chain recombines TRBV5-1 with TRBJ1-3; D ambiguous. Germline lookup yields CDR1 SGHRS and CDR2 YFSETQ. Between the trimmed V and J ends, which lost 4 bases and 0 bases, there was a span of 14 bases. The CDR3 extends over 16 amino acids. The CDR3 reads CASSGLTAGSGNTIYF. Written as DNA, the CDR3 is TGCGCCAGCAGCGGGCTTACGGCAGGCTCTGGAAACACCATATATTTT.

CDR3 nucleotides: TGTGCCAGCAGCCCCACGGGGAGCGGGAGGCACTACGAGCAGTACTTC. The encoded protein is CASSPTGSGRHYEQYF. The chain links TRBV5-6 to TRBJ2-7; 9 bases agree with TRBD2. Germline CDR1 and CDR2: SGHDT and YYEEEE. This CDR3 is built from 16 residues. The V segment lost 4 bases and the J segment 3 bases; nucleotides outside the gene matches: 11.

The V gene is TRBV28, the J gene TRBJ1-5; 9 bases align to TRBD1. V gave up 3 bases and J gave up 1 base; unmatched junction bases: 4. Per germline, CDR1 MDHEN and CDR2 SYDVKM. The CDR3 runs 16 residues. The CDR3, as DNA: TGTGCCAGCAGTTTTACAGGGGGCTGGAGCAATCAGCCCCAGCATTTT. Residues: CASSFTGGWSNQPQHF.

Turning to this clone: An end of the junction does not agree with germline; a read error may underlie this. J is TRBJ2-7 and V is TRBV7-8; 10 nucleotides agree with TRBD2. Per germline, CDR1 SGHVS and CDR2 FQNEAQ. The CDR3 totals 16 residues. The CDR3 spells CASSQGLAVSSYEQYF. The DNA for the CDR3 is TGCGCCAGCAGCCAAGGACTAGCGGTAAGCTCCTACGAGCAGTACTTC.

The rearrangement uses TRBV7-8 and TRBJ2-7; 12 positions match TRBD2. CDR1 is SGHVS and CDR2 is FQNEAQ in the germline V gene. There are 16 residues in the CDR3. V shed 1 base, J shed 2 bases, and the junction held 3 bases outside the gene matches. CDR3 bases: TGTGCCAGCAGCTTAGAACTAGCGGGAGGAACCTACGAGCAGTACTTC. Its protein product is CASSLELAGGTYEQYF.

In its sample, this clone was seen once. V usage is TRBV29-1 and J usage is TRBJ1-2; 10 nucleotides line up with TRBD1. The V and J ends lost 4 bases and 8 bases, in that order; junction bases with no gene match: 4. CDR3 length: 12 residues. Germline values: CDR1 SQVTM, CDR2 ANQGSEA. CDR3 sequence reads: CSVGQGAWGYTF. CDR3 bases: TGCAGCGTTGGACAGGGGGCTTGGGGCTACACCTTC.

The chain recombines TRBV5-6 with TRBJ1-1; no clear D gene. The CDR3 spans 12 residues. The V and J ends lost 1 base and 6 bases respectively, with 7 bases between them. The germline CDR1 and CDR2 sequences are SGHDT and YYEEEE. In DNA form, the CDR3 reads TGTGCCAGCAGCTTGATAACTTCTGAAGCTTTCTTT. This sequence encodes CASSLITSEAFF.

The rearrangement uses TRBV4-3 and TRBJ1-1, with a tentative D call TRBD1 (5 bases). The V and J ends lost 4 bases and 4 bases respectively, with 10 bases between them. Germline V gene data show CDR1 as LGHNA and CDR2 as YSLEER. This CDR3 comprises 13 residues. The DNA for the CDR3 is TGCGCCAGCAGCCCCCGGGGGGGCACTGAAGCTTTCTTT. Protein product: CASSPRGGTEAFF.

The chain recombines TRBV27 with TRBJ2-5; 8 bases line up with TRBD1. Judging by the DNA end, TRBJ2-7 fits better; the J call may be wrong. Per germline, CDR1 MNHEY and CDR2 SMNVEV (reference sequence). The length of the CDR3 is 15 residues. The CDR3 coding sequence is TGTGCCAGCAGTCCTAGACAGGGGAGACCATACGAGCAGTACTTC. Its translation is CASSPRQGRPYEQYF.

This clone was counted a single time. The chain recombines TRBV27 with TRBJ1-5; no reliable D call. Germline CDR1 reads MNHEY; CDR2 reads SMNVEV (reference sequence). Trimming removed 0 bases from V and 4 bases from J, with 7 bases in between. There are 14 residues in the CDR3. The CDR3 DNA reads TGTGCCAGCAGTTTATCCCCCGTTAATCAGCCCCAGCATTTT. Translation gives CASSLSPVNQPQHF.

The genes are TRBV4-1 and TRBJ1-6; 10 bases map to TRBD1. V trimming: 2 bases; J trimming: 6 bases; junction bases outside the gene matches: 4. The germline gives CDR1 MGHRA, CDR2 YSYEKL. The CDR3 is 16 amino acids. Here the CDR3 reads CASSQSRDRGNSPLHF. CDR3 DNA sequence: TGCGCCAGCAGCCAAAGCCGGGACAGGGGTAATTCACCCCTCCACTTT.

V usage is TRBV27 and J usage is TRBJ2-2, with D perhaps matching TRBD1 (5 bases). Germline V gene lookup returns CDR1 MNHEY and CDR2 SMNVEV (reference sequence). The CDR3 is made up of 13 amino acids. The V gene lost 7 bases and the J gene lost 5 bases, with 11 bases spanning the gap. The CDR3 loop reads CASTARATGELFF. The CDR3 DNA reads as TGTGCCAGCACTGCCAGGGCAACCGGGGAGCTGTTTTTT.

Only one count was recorded for this clone. CDR3 region: CATSRTEATYEQYF. CDR3 in DNA: TGTGCCACCAGCAGGACAGAGGCTACCTACGAGCAGTACTTC. The V and J genes are TRBV15 and TRBJ2-7; D might be TRBD1 (5 bases). Trimming took 3 bases from V and 2 from J, leaving 11 bases between them. Germline CDR1 and CDR2: LNHNV and YYDKDF (reference sequence). This CDR3 is built from 14 residues.

This chain uses TRBV7-7 with TRBJ2-2, with 9 nucleotides matching TRBD1. This CDR3 spans 16 amino acids. Germline CDR1 is SSHAT and CDR2 is FNYEAQ (reference sequence). With 6 bases clipped from V and 4 bases from J, the junction kept 9 bases outside the gene matches. The DNA for the CDR3 is TGTGCCAGCAGTCCTCTCGCGGGACAGGGCACCGGGGAGCTGTTTTTT. This sequence encodes CASSPLAGQGTGELFF. The full variable domain, completed using reference TRBV7-7 and TRBJ2-2, is GAGVSQSPRYKVTKRGQDVTLRCDPISSHATLYWYQQALGQGPEFLTYFNYEAQPDKSGLPSDRFSAERPEGSISTLTIQRTEQRDSAMYRCASSPLAGQGTGELFFGEGSRLTVL.

This clone was found a few times. The chain employs TRBV27 and TRBJ2-3, with 8 bases that match TRBD2. The CDR3 runs 16 residues. From germline, CDR1 is MNHEY and CDR2 SMNVEV (reference sequence). V shed 3 bases, J shed 4 bases, and the junction held 9 bases outside the gene matches. Here the CDR3 DNA reads TGTGCCAGCAGTTTTATCGGGACGGGGGGGCCAGATACGCAGTATTTT. It yields the protein CASSFIGTGGPDTQYF.

V is TRBV5-6 and J is TRBJ1-3; D is perhaps TRBD1 (6 bases). Germline V gene sequence: CDR1 SGHDT, CDR2 YYEEEE. This CDR3 is built from 15 residues. Trimming removed 6 bases from V and 2 bases from J, with 15 bases in between. The CDR3 here is CASTPWGGAGNTIYF. In DNA, the CDR3 is TGTGCCAGCACTCCTTGGGGGGGCGCTGGAAACACCATATATTTT.

This chain links TRBV30 with TRBJ2-1; TRBD2 matches 11 bases. In germline, CDR1 is GTSNPN, CDR2 SVGIG (reference sequence). V gave up 0 bases and J gave up 4 bases; unmatched junction bases: 2. The CDR3 has 15 residues. CDR3 protein: CAWSVPSGRYNEQFF. The DNA for the CDR3 is TGTGCCTGGAGTGTACCTAGCGGGAGGTACAATGAGCAGTTCTTC.